Listed below are T cell receptor beta chains from one sample, sequenced in a study of regulatory T cells in long-lasting Graves disease. MiXCR was run by TCRdb on the multiplex PCR reads, yielding one entry per CDR3 protein. The sample lists about 620,000 distinct CDR3 sequences; roughly 15% were seen once. In addition, the sample was reused for a study of T cells in Graves' hyperthyroidism and ophthalmopathy.

Material: peripheral blood mononuclear cells (PBMCs), obtained at new diagnosis, from a patient treated with antithyroid drugs. The receptor set was obtained from a woman aged 25 to 45 with Graves disease. Each CDR3 is given with its conserved first and last residue. The order of the fields is D gene, clone size, V gene, CDR3 length, J gene, CDR3 protein, CDR3 DNA. A D gene is named only where the DNA matches it firmly. Expanded clones get a size class; other rows say once, few or many, or leave the size out.

d_call: TRBD2; clone_size: few; v_call: TRBV7-2; cdr3_length: 18; j_call: TRBJ2-1; cdr3_aa: CASSLVLGRARRYNEQFF; cdr3_nt: TGTGCCAGCAGCTTAGTCCTGGGGAGGGCCCGTCGCTACAATGAGCAGTTCTTC
d_call: NA; clone_size: many; v_call: TRBV2; cdr3_length: 14; j_call: TRBJ2-1; cdr3_aa: CASSETYSYNEQFF; cdr3_nt: TGTGCCAGCAGTGAAACTTACTCCTACAATGAGCAGTTCTTC
d_call: NA; clone_size: NA; v_call: TRBV7-9; cdr3_length: 13; j_call: TRBJ2-3; cdr3_aa: CASSLRQTSTQYF; cdr3_nt: TGTGCCAGCAGCCTGCGCCAGACCTCAACGCAGTATTTT
d_call: TRBD1; clone_size: NA; v_call: TRBV19; cdr3_length: 17; j_call: TRBJ1-5; cdr3_aa: CASSKPGQGGAVQPQHF; cdr3_nt: TGTGCCAGTAGCAAACCGGGACAGGGGGGAGCGGTTCAGCCCCAGCATTTT
d_call: NA; clone_size: NA; v_call: TRBV27; cdr3_length: 12; j_call: TRBJ1-3; cdr3_aa: CASSPTPGTIYF; cdr3_nt: TGTGCCAGCAGTCCGACGCCTGGCACCATATATTTT
d_call: TRBD1; clone_size: many; v_call: TRBV20-1; cdr3_length: 12; j_call: TRBJ2-7; cdr3_aa: CSASTGVYEQYF; cdr3_nt: TGCAGTGCTAGCACAGGGGTGTACGAGCAGTACTTC
d_call: TRBD1; clone_size: NA; v_call: TRBV18; cdr3_length: 12; j_call: TRBJ2-1; cdr3_aa: CASSTGVDEQFF; cdr3_nt: TGTGCCAGCTCAACAGGGGTCGATGAGCAGTTCTTC
d_call: NA; clone_size: NA; v_call: TRBV6-1; cdr3_length: 16; j_call: TRBJ2-4; cdr3_aa: CASSRVTSTAGNIQYF; cdr3_nt: TGTGCCAGCAGTAGAGTGACGTCGACGGCGGGAAACATTCAGTACTTC
d_call: TRBD1; clone_size: NA; v_call: TRBV6-1; cdr3_length: 15; j_call: TRBJ1-5; cdr3_aa: CASYAGGAINQPQHF; cdr3_nt: TGTGCCAGCTACGCAGGGGGCGCGATCAATCAGCCCCAGCATTTT
d_call: NA; clone_size: few; v_call: TRBV5-6; cdr3_length: 12; j_call: TRBJ1-3; cdr3_aa: CASKETGNTIYF; cdr3_nt: TGTGCCAGCAAGGAGACCGGAAACACCATATATTTT
d_call: TRBD1; clone_size: NA; v_call: TRBV5-1; cdr3_length: 14; j_call: TRBJ1-1; cdr3_aa: CASSRGTEHTEAFF; cdr3_nt: TGCGCCAGCAGTAGGGGGACAGAGCACACTGAAGCTTTCTTT
d_call: NA; clone_size: few; v_call: TRBV6-5; cdr3_length: 12; j_call: TRBJ1-4; cdr3_aa: CASSYSMGKLFF; cdr3_nt: TGTGCCAGCAGTTACTCGATGGGAAAACTGTTTTTT
d_call: NA; clone_size: NA; v_call: TRBV6-5; cdr3_length: 13; j_call: TRBJ1-5; cdr3_aa: CASSYTRLQPQHF; cdr3_nt: TGTGCCAGCAGTTACACCCGTCTCCAGCCCCAGCATTTT
d_call: TRBD2; clone_size: many; v_call: TRBV28; cdr3_length: 16; j_call: TRBJ2-2; cdr3_aa: CASSKQAGGLVGELFF; cdr3_nt: TGTGCCAGCAGCAAACAAGCGGGAGGGCTTGTCGGGGAGCTGTTTTTT
d_call: NA; clone_size: many; v_call: TRBV28; cdr3_length: 16; j_call: TRBJ1-5; cdr3_aa: CASSSMTGYSNQPQHF; cdr3_nt: TGTGCCAGCAGCTCAATGACAGGTTATAGCAATCAGCCCCAGCATTTT
d_call: TRBD1; clone_size: NA; v_call: TRBV11-1; cdr3_length: 15; j_call: TRBJ2-7; cdr3_aa: CASSLGQGDRSEQYF; cdr3_nt: TGTGCCAGCAGCTTGGGACAGGGGGACCGTTCGGAGCAGTACTTC
d_call: NA; clone_size: few; v_call: TRBV29-1; cdr3_length: 13; j_call: TRBJ1-1; cdr3_aa: CSVVVIGIPSAFF; cdr3_nt: TGCAGCGTTGTGGTGATCGGGATCCCTTCAGCTTTCTTT
d_call: NA; clone_size: NA; v_call: TRBV6-1; cdr3_length: 15; j_call: TRBJ2-1; cdr3_aa: CASCPGSLGYNEQFF; cdr3_nt: TGTGCCAGCTGCCCCGGGAGTTTAGGCTACAATGAGCAGTTCTTC
d_call: NA; clone_size: many; v_call: TRBV28; cdr3_length: 12; j_call: TRBJ2-7; cdr3_aa: CASRREPLGQYF; cdr3_nt: TGTGCCAGCAGGAGAGAACCCCTAGGGCAGTACTTC
d_call: TRBD1; clone_size: many; v_call: TRBV12-3/TRBV12-4; cdr3_length: 18; j_call: TRBJ1-4; cdr3_aa: CASAPPRTGRFANEKLFF; cdr3_nt: TGTGCCAGCGCCCCTCCCAGGACAGGGCGTTTTGCTAATGAAAAACTGTTTTTT
d_call: NA; clone_size: NA; v_call: TRBV7-3; cdr3_length: 15; j_call: TRBJ2-1; cdr3_aa: CASSFSSITYNEQFF; cdr3_nt: TGTGCCAGCAGCTTTTCATCAATAACCTACAATGAGCAGTTCTTC
d_call: TRBD1; clone_size: many; v_call: TRBV20-1; cdr3_length: 13; j_call: TRBJ1-1; cdr3_aa: CSARGQANTEAFF; cdr3_nt: TGCAGTGCCCGCGGACAGGCGAACACTGAAGCTTTCTTT
d_call: NA; clone_size: NA; v_call: TRBV28; cdr3_length: 20; j_call: TRBJ2-6; cdr3_aa: CASSSWTGRGLSSGANVLTF; cdr3_nt: TGTGCCAGCAGTTCCTGGACAGGGAGGGGACTTTCTTCTGGGGCCAACGTCCTGACTTTC
d_call: TRBD1; clone_size: many; v_call: TRBV28; cdr3_length: 15; j_call: TRBJ1-2; cdr3_aa: CANSFGTDSNYGYTF; cdr3_nt: TGTGCCAACAGTTTTGGGACAGATTCTAACTATGGCTACACCTTC
d_call: TRBD1; clone_size: NA; v_call: TRBV3-1; cdr3_length: 15; j_call: TRBJ1-5; cdr3_aa: CASSLGTVLQGGQHF; cdr3_nt: TGTGCCAGCAGCCTCGGGACCGTCCTCCAGGGGGGCCAGCATTTT
d_call: TRBD1; clone_size: many; v_call: TRBV29-1; cdr3_length: 17; j_call: TRBJ2-6; cdr3_aa: CSVRKQGALAGANVLTF; cdr3_nt: TGCAGCGTTAGAAAACAGGGGGCTTTGGCTGGGGCCAACGTCCTGACTTTC
d_call: TRBD2; clone_size: few; v_call: TRBV20-1; cdr3_length: 12; j_call: TRBJ2-3; cdr3_aa: CTVEASGNTQYF; cdr3_nt: TGCACCGTGGAGGCTAGCGGGAATACGCAGTATTTT
d_call: NA; clone_size: NA; v_call: TRBV9; cdr3_length: 15; j_call: TRBJ2-1; cdr3_aa: CASSTSVGLYNEQFF; cdr3_nt: TGTGCCAGCAGCACAAGCGTGGGGCTATACAATGAGCAGTTCTTC
d_call: NA; clone_size: NA; v_call: TRBV18; cdr3_length: 16; j_call: TRBJ2-3; cdr3_aa: CASSPVIGQNTDTQYF; cdr3_nt: TGTGCCAGCTCGCCGGTCATCGGACAGAACACAGATACGCAGTATTTT
d_call: TRBD1; clone_size: NA; v_call: TRBV20-1; cdr3_length: 13; j_call: TRBJ2-4; cdr3_aa: CSAGYGTAMERYF; cdr3_nt: TGCAGTGCTGGGTACGGGACAGCTATGGAAAGGTACTTC
d_call: TRBD1; clone_size: many; v_call: TRBV2; cdr3_length: 18; j_call: TRBJ2-7; cdr3_aa: CASTSRTGGLVSSYEQYF; cdr3_nt: TGTGCCAGCACCTCGCGGACAGGGGGGCTAGTATCCTCCTACGAGCAGTACTTC
d_call: NA; clone_size: few; v_call: TRBV25-1; cdr3_length: 16; j_call: TRBJ1-5; cdr3_aa: CASSESAGARDQPQHF; cdr3_nt: TGTGCCAGCAGTGAATCAGCAGGGGCCCGGGATCAGCCCCAGCATTTT
d_call: NA; clone_size: NA; v_call: TRBV4-1; cdr3_length: 15; j_call: TRBJ2-3; cdr3_aa: CASSSSLPSTDTQYF; cdr3_nt: TGCGCCAGCAGCTCGTCACTTCCTAGCACAGATACGCAGTATTTT